This T cell receptor (beta chain) was observed in a study of blood T cell repertoires in COVID-19. Study-level information: Samples representing acute and convalescent COVID-19 were sourced from the United States, Italy and Spain. In each case, the material was cDNA or gDNA derived from T cells, B-cell-depleted T cells, or PBMCs.

V was pared by 1 base and J by 4 bases, with 3 bases of the junction left unmatched. In germline, CDR1 is KGHDR, CDR2 SFDVKD. The CDR3 covers 15 residues. Libraries were prepared by immunoSEQ multiplex PCR; TCRdb keeps only in-frame clonotypes and omits some of them. The sample lists around 75,000 clones, approximately 87% occurring once. The chain carries TRBV24-1 and TRBJ2-1; TRBD1 agrees at 7 bases. The sequenced sample was peripheral blood. The receptor's source is a human donor in a cohort sampled during active COVID-19. The DNA of the CDR3 is TGTGCCACCAGTGATTTCGGGACAGAGTACAATGAGCAGTTCTTC. This gives the protein CATSDFGTEYNEQFF.